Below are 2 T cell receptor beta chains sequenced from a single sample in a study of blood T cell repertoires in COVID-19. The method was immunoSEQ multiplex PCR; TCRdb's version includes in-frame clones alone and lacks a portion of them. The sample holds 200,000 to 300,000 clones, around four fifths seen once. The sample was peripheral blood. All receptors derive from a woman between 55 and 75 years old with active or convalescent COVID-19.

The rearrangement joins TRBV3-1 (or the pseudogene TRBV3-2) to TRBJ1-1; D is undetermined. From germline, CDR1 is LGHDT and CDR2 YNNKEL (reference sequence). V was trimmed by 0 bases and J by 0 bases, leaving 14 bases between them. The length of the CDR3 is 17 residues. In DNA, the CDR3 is TGTGCCAGCAGCCAAGAAAGCTCACGAGGCATGAACACTGAAGCTTTCTTT. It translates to CASSQESSRGMNTEAFF.

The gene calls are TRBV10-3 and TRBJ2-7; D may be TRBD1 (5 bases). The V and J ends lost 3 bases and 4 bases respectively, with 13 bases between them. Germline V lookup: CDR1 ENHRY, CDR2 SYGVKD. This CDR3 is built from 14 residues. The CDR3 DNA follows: TGTGCCATCAGTGATGGGCAGGGAAGGTACGAGCAGTACTTC. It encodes CAISDGQGRYEQYF.